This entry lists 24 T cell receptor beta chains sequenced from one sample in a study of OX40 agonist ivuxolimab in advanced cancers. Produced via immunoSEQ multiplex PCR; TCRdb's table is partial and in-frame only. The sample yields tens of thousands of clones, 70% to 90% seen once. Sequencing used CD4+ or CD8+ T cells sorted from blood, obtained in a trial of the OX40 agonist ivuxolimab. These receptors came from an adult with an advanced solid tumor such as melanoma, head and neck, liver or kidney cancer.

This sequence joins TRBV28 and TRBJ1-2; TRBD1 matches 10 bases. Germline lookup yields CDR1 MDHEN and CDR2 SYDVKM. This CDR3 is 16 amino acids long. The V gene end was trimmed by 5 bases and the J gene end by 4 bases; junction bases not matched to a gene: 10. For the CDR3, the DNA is TGTGCCAGCAGTCCGACAGGGGGCCGGGGGGGCTATGGCTACACCTTC. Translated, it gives CASSPTGGRGGYGYTF.

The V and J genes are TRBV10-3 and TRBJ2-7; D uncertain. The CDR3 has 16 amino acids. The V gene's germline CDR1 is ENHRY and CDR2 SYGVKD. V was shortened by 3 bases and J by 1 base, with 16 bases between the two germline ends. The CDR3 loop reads CAISDLDRQNSYEQYF. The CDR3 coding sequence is TGTGCCATCAGTGACCTAGACCGACAAAATTCCTACGAGCAGTACTTC.

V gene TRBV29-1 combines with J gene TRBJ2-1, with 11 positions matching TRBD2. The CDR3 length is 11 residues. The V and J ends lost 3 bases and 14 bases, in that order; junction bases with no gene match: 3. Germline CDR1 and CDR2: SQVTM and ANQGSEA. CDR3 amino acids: CSVERGLAEFF. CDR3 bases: TGCAGCGTTGAGAGGGGACTAGCGGAGTTCTTC.

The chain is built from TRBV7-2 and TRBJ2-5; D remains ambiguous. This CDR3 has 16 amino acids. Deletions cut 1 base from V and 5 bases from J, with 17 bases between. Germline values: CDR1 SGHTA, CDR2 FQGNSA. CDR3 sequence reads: CASSLVPGPEAETQYF. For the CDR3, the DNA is TGTGCCAGCAGCTTAGTTCCCGGACCCGAGGCGGAGACCCAGTACTTC.

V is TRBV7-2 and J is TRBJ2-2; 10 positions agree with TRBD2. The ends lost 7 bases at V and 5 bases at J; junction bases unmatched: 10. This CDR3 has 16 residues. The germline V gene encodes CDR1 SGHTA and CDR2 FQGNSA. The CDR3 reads CASTQSSGSRTGELFF. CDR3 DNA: TGTGCCAGCACCCAGTCTAGCGGGAGTAGAACCGGGGAGCTGTTTTTT.

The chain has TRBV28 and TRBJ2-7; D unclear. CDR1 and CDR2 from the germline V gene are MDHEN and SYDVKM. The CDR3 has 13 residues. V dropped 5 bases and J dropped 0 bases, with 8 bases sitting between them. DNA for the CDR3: TGTGCCAGCAGTATTAAGAGCTCCTACGAGCAGTACTTC. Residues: CASSIKSSYEQYF.

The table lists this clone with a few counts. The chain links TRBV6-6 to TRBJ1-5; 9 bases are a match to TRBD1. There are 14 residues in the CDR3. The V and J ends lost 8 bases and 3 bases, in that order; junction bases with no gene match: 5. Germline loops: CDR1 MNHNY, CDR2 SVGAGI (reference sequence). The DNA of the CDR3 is TGTGCCAGCGTTCGACAGGGGGTCAATCAGCCCCAGCATTTT. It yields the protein CASVRQGVNQPQHF.

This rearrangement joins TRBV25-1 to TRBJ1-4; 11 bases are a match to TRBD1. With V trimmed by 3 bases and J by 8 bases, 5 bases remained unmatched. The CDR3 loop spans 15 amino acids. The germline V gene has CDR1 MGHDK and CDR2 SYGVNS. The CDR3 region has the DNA TGTGCCAGCAGTGACACGGGACAGGGGGGCGAAAAACTGTTTTTT. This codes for CASSDTGQGGEKLFF. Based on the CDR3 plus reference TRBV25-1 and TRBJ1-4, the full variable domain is EADIYQTPRYLVIGTGKKITLECSQTMGHDKMYWYQQDPGMELHLIHYSYGVNSTEKGDLSSESTVSRIRTEHFPLTLESARPSHTSQYLCASSDTGQGGEKLFFGSGTQLSVL.

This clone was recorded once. The CDR3 coding sequence is TGTGCCAGCAGACTCGGACTAGCCGTCAGAGCAGATACGCAGTATTTT. This encodes CASRLGLAVRADTQYF. The chain is built from TRBV28 and TRBJ2-3; 8 bases fit TRBD2. This CDR3 contains 16 residues. Germline V gene sequence: CDR1 MDHEN, CDR2 SYDVKM. V was clipped by 6 bases and J by 4 bases; unmatched bases: 12. The variable domain in full, completed from reference TRBV28 and TRBJ2-3, reads DVKVTQSSRYLVKRTGEKVFLECVQDMDHENMFWYRQDPGLGLRLIYFSYDVKMKEKGDIPEGYSVSREKKERFSLILESASTNQTSMYLCASRLGLAVRADTQYFGPGTRLTVL.

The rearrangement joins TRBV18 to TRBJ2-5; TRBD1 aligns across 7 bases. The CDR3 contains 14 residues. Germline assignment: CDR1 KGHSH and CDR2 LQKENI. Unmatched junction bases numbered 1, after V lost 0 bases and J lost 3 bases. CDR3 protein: CASSPPTGEETQYF. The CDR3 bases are TGTGCCAGCTCACCACCTACAGGGGAAGAGACCCAGTACTTC.

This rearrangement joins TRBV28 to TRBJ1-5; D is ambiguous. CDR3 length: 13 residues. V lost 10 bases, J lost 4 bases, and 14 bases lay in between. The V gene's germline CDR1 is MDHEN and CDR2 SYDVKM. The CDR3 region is CAISAGRNQPQHF. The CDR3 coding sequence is TGTGCCATCTCGGCGGGGAGGAATCAGCCCCAGCATTTT.

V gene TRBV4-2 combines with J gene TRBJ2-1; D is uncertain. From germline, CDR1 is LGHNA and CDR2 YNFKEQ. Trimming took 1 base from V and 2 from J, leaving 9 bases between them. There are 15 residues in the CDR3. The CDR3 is CASSQGADTYNEQFF. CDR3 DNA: TGTGCCAGCAGCCAAGGAGCAGACACCTACAATGAGCAGTTCTTC.

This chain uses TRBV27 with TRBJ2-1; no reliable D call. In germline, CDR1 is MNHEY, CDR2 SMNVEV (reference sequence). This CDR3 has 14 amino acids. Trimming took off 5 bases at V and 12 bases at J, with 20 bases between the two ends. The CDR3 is CASSPLKPSSGQFF. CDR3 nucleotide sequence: TGTGCCAGCAGTCCGTTAAAGCCATCCTCGGGGCAGTTCTTC.

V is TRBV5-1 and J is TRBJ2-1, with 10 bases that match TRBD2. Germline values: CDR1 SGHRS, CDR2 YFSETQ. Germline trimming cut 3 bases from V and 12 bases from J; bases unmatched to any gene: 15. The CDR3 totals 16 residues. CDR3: CASSSYLSGGEPGQFF. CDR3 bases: TGCGCCAGCAGCTCATATCTAAGCGGGGGGGAGCCGGGGCAGTTCTTC.

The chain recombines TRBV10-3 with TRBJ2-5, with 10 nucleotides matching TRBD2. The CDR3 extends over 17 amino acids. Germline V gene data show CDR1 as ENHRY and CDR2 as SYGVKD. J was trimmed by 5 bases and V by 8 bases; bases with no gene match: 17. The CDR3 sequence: CAIYPPSGRAGSETQYF. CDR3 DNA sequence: TGTGCCATCTACCCGCCCAGCGGGAGGGCCGGGTCCGAGACCCAGTACTTC.

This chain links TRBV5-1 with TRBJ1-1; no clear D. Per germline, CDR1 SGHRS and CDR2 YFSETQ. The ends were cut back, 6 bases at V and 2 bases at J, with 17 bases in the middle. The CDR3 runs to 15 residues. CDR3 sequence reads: CASMAVLGPNTEAFF. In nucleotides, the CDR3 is TGCGCCAGCATGGCGGTCTTAGGGCCTAACACTGAAGCTTTCTTT.

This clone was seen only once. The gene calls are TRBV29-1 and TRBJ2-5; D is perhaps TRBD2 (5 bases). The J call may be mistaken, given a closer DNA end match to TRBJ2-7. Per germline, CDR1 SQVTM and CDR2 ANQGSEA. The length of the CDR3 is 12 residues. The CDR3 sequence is CSVEIGAYEQYF. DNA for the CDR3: TGCAGCGTTGAAATCGGGGCCTACGAGCAGTACTTC.

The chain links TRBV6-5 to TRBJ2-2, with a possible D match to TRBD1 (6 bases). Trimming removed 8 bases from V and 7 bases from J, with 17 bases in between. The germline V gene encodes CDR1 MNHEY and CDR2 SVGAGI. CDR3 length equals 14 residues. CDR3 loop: CASRLQGISGELFF. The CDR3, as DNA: TGTGCCAGCCGATTGCAGGGGATAAGCGGGGAGCTGTTTTTT.

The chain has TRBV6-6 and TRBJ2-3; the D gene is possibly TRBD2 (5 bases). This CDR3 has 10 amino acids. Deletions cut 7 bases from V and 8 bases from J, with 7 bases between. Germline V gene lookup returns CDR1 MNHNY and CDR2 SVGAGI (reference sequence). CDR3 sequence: CASMGATQYF. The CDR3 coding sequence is TGTGCCAGCATGGGAGCTACGCAGTATTTT.

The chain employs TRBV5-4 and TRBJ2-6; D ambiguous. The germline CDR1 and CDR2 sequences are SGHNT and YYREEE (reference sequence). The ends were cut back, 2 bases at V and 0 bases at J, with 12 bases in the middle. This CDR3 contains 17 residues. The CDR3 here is CASSLIEDFSGANVLTF. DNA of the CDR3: TGTGCCAGCAGCTTAATAGAGGATTTCTCTGGGGCCAACGTCCTGACTTTC.

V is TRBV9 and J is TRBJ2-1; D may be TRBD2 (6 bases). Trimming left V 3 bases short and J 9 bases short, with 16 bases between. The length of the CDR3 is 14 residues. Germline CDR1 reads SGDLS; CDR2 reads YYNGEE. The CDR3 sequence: CASSAPRVGGEQFF. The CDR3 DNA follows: TGTGCCAGCAGCGCCCCGCGAGTGGGAGGTGAGCAGTTCTTC.

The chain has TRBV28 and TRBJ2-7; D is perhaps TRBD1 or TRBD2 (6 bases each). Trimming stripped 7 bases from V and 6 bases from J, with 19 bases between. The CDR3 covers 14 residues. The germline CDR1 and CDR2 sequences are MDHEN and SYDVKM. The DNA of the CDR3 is TGTGCCAGCACCGCGGTGGGGGGCGGGGTCGAGCAGTACTTC. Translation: CASTAVGGGVEQYF.

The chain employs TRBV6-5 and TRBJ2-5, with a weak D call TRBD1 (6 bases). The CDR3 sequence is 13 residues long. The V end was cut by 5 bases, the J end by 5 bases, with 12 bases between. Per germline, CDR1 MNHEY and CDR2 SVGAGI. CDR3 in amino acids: CASSTGLKETQYF. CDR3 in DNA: TGTGCCAGCAGTACAGGGTTAAAGGAGACCCAGTACTTC.

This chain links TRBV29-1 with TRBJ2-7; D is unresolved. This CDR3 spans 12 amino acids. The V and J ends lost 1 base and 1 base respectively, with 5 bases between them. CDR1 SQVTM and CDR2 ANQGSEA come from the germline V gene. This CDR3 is CSVEVPSYEQYF. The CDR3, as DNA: TGCAGCGTTGAAGTCCCTTCCTACGAGCAGTACTTC.